This T cell receptor beta chain is drawn from a study of blood T cell repertoires in COVID-19. As for this clone: This sample includes further DNA sequences coding for the same CDR3.

Participants were aged about 18 to 95 years, lived in about two dozen US areas, and enrolled virtually. CDR1 is KGHSH and CDR2 is LQKENI in the germline V gene. Unmatched junction bases numbered 3, after V lost 4 bases and J lost 2 bases. This CDR3 region has 14 residues. Here immunoSEQ multiplex PCR was the method, and the copy in TCRdb shows in-frame clones only, minus some. Of a few hundred thousand clones in the sample, approximately 86% are singletons; the top ten hold about 4.2%. The sequencing input was PBMCs or T cells enriched from blood (not recorded which). The sequence was collected from a woman aged 35 to 49 with acute COVID-19. V and J are TRBV18 and TRBJ1-1, with 8 nucleotides matching TRBD1. CDR3 nucleotides: TGTGCCAGCTCACGCGACAGGGGAAACACTGAAGCTTTCTTT. Its translation is CASSRDRGNTEAFF.